This T cell receptor beta chain was identified during a study of blood T cell repertoires in COVID-19. About the study: The United States, Italy and Spain supplied acute and convalescent COVID-19 samples. In each case, the material was cDNA or gDNA derived from T cells, B-cell-depleted T cells, or PBMCs.

Source study methods: Estimated nucleated cell counts came from reference gene primer amplification. Using immunoSEQ multiplex PCR, the repertoire was profiled, and TCRdb retains in-frame clones only, with some absent. For V, J and clone size, that table is used; D and trimming come from the DNA. This sample has 130,000 or so clones, with roughly 90% found just once. This sequence originates from a man aged 50 or older with active or convalescent COVID-19. Sequenced material: peripheral blood.

In nucleotides, the CDR3 is TGTGCCTGGAGTCGCAGTCAAGAGACCCAGTACTTC. This translates into CAWSRSQETQYF. The rearrangement uses TRBV30 and TRBJ2-5, with D uncertain. CDR3 length equals 12 residues. Germline loops: CDR1 GTSNPN, CDR2 SVGIG (reference sequence). Trimming stripped 2 bases from V and 2 bases from J, with 6 bases between.